This is a list of T cell receptor beta chains from one sample in a study of control samples from healthy donors and cancer patients. Assay: immunoSEQ multiplex PCR; the TCRdb copy retains only in-frame clones and omits some. Of around 180,000 clones listed, roughly 88% were seen once; the top ten hold roughly 5%. The sample was blood. The receptors come from a woman in her 30s in good health. Each CDR3 is given with its conserved first and last residue. A D gene is named only where the DNA matches it firmly. For some rows the clone size is stated as once, few or many, or as a class when expanded; others skip it.

d_call,clone_size,j_call,v_call,cdr3_aa,cdr3_nt
TRBD1,-,TRBJ2-2,TRBV4-2,CASSQRTGNTGELFF,TGTGCCAGCAGCCAAAGGACAGGGAACACCGGGGAGCTGTTTTTT
-,-,TRBJ1-5,TRBV25-1,CASSEGKINQPQHF,TGTGCCAGCAGCGAGGGGAAGATTAATCAGCCCCAGCATTTT
TRBD2,-,TRBJ2-1,TRBV6-1,CASSEATPGLAFDNEQFF,TGTGCCAGCAGTGAAGCGACCCCGGGACTAGCGTTTGACAATGAGCAGTTCTTC
-,-,TRBJ1-2,TRBV3-1/TRBV3-2,CASTGRDYGYTF,TGTGCCAGCACCGGCCGGGACTATGGCTACACCTTC
-,-,TRBJ2-2,TRBV28,CASNWNAQVFSGNTGELFF,TGTGCCAGCAATTGGAACGCGCAGGTTTTTTCGGGTAACACCGGGGAGCTGTTTTTT
TRBD2,-,TRBJ2-4,TRBV5-1,CASSLGASAAGELKNIQYF,TGCGCCAGCAGCTTGGGGGCGTCGGCGGCGGGGGAGCTCAAAAACATTCAGTACTTC
TRBD1,-,TRBJ1-5,TRBV29-1,CSVEVPGGQPQHF,TGCAGCGTTGAAGTGCCAGGGGGGCAGCCCCAGCATTTT
-,-,TRBJ2-1,TRBV5-1,CASFGTHHNEQFF,TGCGCCAGCTTCGGGACGCACCACAATGAGCAGTTCTTC
TRBD2,-,TRBJ2-2,TRBV5-6,CASSLPGLANTGELFF,TGTGCCAGCAGCTTGCCGGGACTAGCGAACACCGGGGAGCTGTTTTTT
TRBD1,-,TRBJ1-2,TRBV28,CASSQTDRGSLGGYTF,TGTGCCAGCAGTCAGACGGACAGGGGGTCCCTAGGGGGCTACACCTTC
-,-,TRBJ2-4,TRBV4-2,CASSQRWGAKNIQYF,TGTGCCAGCAGCCAACGTTGGGGGGCCAAAAACATTCAGTACTTC
-,-,TRBJ1-1,TRBV5-1,CASSDGFGRIYTEAFF,TGCGCCAGCAGCGACGGTTTCGGGAGGATTTACACTGAAGCTTTCTTT
TRBD1,-,TRBJ1-3,TRBV6-5,CASRAGQGLGNTIYF,TGTGCCAGCAGGGCCGGACAGGGACTTGGAAACACCATATATTTT
-,-,TRBJ1-1,TRBV12-3/TRBV12-4,CASIGRNTEAFF,TGTGCCAGCATCGGACGGAACACTGAAGCTTTCTTT
-,-,TRBJ1-6,TRBV11-2,CASSLEPGPNSPLHF,TGTGCCAGCAGCTTAGAACCGGGACCCAATTCACCCCTCCACTTT
-,once,TRBJ1-5,TRBV19,CASSTRQGNQPQHF,TGTGCCAGTAGTACCAGACAGGGCAATCAGCCCCAGCATTTT
-,-,TRBJ2-6,TRBV7-9,CASSRPYSGANVLTF,TGTGCCAGCAGCCGCCCTTACTCTGGGGCCAACGTCCTGACTTTC
-,-,TRBJ2-7,TRBV19,CASSIPAPLSGEHSYEQYF,TGTGCCAGTAGTATCCCCGCCCCGCTCTCAGGGGAACACTCCTACGAGCAGTACTTC
-,-,TRBJ1-5,TRBV7-8,CASGYSNQPQHF,TGTGCCAGCGGGTATAGCAATCAGCCCCAGCATTTT
-,-,TRBJ2-1,TRBV4-2,CASSRVGGTSYNEQFF,TGTGCCAGCAGCCGAGTGGGCGGGACCTCCTACAATGAGCAGTTCTTC
-,-,TRBJ2-6,TRBV27,CASTRSRSGANVLTF,TGTGCCAGCACCCGAAGTCGCTCTGGGGCCAACGTCCTGACTTTC
-,-,TRBJ2-3,TRBV5-1,CASSSPGAGTDTQYF,TGCGCCAGCAGCTCCCCAGGGGCTGGCACAGATACGCAGTATTTT
-,-,TRBJ2-7,TRBV28,CASSFSGGGRYEQYF,TGTGCCAGCAGTTTCTCAGGGGGGGGAAGATACGAGCAGTACTTC
-,-,TRBJ2-3,TRBV4-1,CASSQEPAGASTDTQYF,TGCGCCAGCAGCCAAGAGCCGGCAGGGGCTAGCACAGATACGCAGTATTTT
-,-,TRBJ2-3,TRBV12-5,CASGKTTDTQYF,TGTGCTAGTGGCAAGACTACAGATACGCAGTATTTT
-,-,TRBJ1-3,TRBV4-2,CASSQEATDSSSGNTIYF,TGTGCCAGCAGCCAAGAGGCTACAGACAGTTCCTCTGGAAACACCATATATTTT
-,-,TRBJ2-6,TRBV18,CASSRQELTYSGANVLTF,TGTGCCAGCTCACGACAGGAGCTGACCTACTCTGGGGCCAACGTCCTGACTTTC
-,-,TRBJ2-5,TRBV27,CASSLDPEGGETQYF,TGTGCCAGCAGTTTAGATCCTGAGGGAGGAGAGACCCAGTACTTC
-,once,TRBJ2-7,TRBV3-1/TRBV3-2,CASSHGSVGVRGGYEQYF,TGTGCCAGCAGCCATGGGTCGGTTGGGGTTCGAGGGGGCTACGAGCAGTACTTC
-,once,TRBJ1-1,TRBV18,CASSSTGDTEAFF,TGTGCCAGCTCCTCAACTGGGGACACTGAAGCTTTCTTT
TRBD2,-,TRBJ2-7,TRBV28,CASSLFSGGTYEQYF,TGTGCCAGCAGTTTATTTAGCGGGGGGACCTACGAGCAGTACTTC
-,-,TRBJ1-2,TRBV20-1,CSARDNRGYTF,TGCAGTGCTAGGGACAATCGGGGCTACACCTTC
-,-,TRBJ2-2,TRBV6-2/TRBV6-3,CASSLSRSYTGELFF,TGTGCCAGCAGTTTGTCTCGTTCCTACACCGGGGAGCTGTTTTTT
-,-,TRBJ2-6,TRBV27,CATTIAGGAGANVLTF,TGTGCCACAACCATAGCCGGGGGTGCTGGGGCCAACGTCCTGACTTTC
-,once,TRBJ1-2,TRBV6-5,CASSSLDSRYGYTF,TGTGCCAGCAGCTCTTTGGACAGCCGCTATGGCTACACCTTC
TRBD2,once,TRBJ2-1,TRBV7-8,CASSIGTSGYNEQFF,TGTGCCAGCAGCATCGGGACTAGCGGTTACAATGAGCAGTTCTTC
TRBD1,-,TRBJ1-1,TRBV6-5,CASSPTGGNTEAFF,TGTGCCAGCAGCCCGACAGGGGGAAACACTGAAGCTTTCTTT
-,-,TRBJ2-1,TRBV9,CASSVGPHPDNEQFF,TGTGCCAGCAGCGTAGGTCCCCACCCCGACAATGAGCAGTTCTTC
-,many,TRBJ1-2,TRBV6-6,CASGGDSNYGYTF,TGTGCCAGCGGAGGGGATTCTAACTATGGCTACACCTTC
TRBD1,-,TRBJ2-7,TRBV9,CASSAAGTGAYEQYF,TGTGCCAGCAGCGCGGCCGGGACAGGAGCCTACGAGCAGTACTTC
TRBD1,-,TRBJ1-5,TRBV6-2/TRBV6-3,CASSPGTGDQPQHF,TGTGCCAGCAGTCCAGGGACAGGGGATCAGCCCCAGCATTTT
TRBD2,-,TRBJ2-1,TRBV7-9,CASSAGTSVNEQFF,TGTGCCAGCAGCGCCGGGACTAGCGTCAATGAGCAGTTCTTC
-,-,TRBJ1-5,TRBV4-1,CASSQGDQPQHF,TGCGCCAGCAGCCAAGGGGATCAGCCCCAGCATTTT
-,-,TRBJ2-7,TRBV15,CATSREVGEQYF,TGTGCCACCAGCAGAGAGGTGGGCGAGCAGTACTTC
-,once,TRBJ1-3,TRBV4-1,CASSQDPAAGGNTIYF,TGCGCCAGCAGCCAAGATCCGGCGGCAGGAGGAAACACCATATATTTT
-,-,TRBJ2-3,TRBV9,CASSVALTDTQYF,TGTGCCAGCAGCGTAGCTTTAACAGATACGCAGTATTTT
TRBD1,-,TRBJ1-2,TRBV5-5,CASREDRAANYGYTF,TGTGCCAGCAGAGAAGACAGGGCCGCTAACTATGGCTACACCTTC